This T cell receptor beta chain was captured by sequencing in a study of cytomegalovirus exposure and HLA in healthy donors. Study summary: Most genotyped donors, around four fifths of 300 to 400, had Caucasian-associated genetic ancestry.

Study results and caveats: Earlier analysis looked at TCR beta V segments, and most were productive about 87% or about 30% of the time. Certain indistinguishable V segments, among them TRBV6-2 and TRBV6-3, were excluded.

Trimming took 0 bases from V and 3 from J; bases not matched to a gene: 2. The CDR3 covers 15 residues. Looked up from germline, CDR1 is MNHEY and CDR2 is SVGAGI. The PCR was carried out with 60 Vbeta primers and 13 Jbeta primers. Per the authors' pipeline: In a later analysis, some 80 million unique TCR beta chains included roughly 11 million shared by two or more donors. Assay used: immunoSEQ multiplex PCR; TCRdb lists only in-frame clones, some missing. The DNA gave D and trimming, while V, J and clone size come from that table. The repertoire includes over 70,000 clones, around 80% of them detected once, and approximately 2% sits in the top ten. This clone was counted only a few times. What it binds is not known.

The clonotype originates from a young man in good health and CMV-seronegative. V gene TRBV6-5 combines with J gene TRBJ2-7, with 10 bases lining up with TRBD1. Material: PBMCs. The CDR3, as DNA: TGTGCCAGCAGTTACTCGACAGGGGGCTTCTACGAGCAGTACTTC. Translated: CASSYSTGGFYEQYF.